The table lists the clone carrying this TCR beta chain with a few counts. Its antigen is not identified. Two oligonucleotides, mixed equimolar, formed the beta constant-region primer covering TRBC1 and TRBC2. Nested alpha and beta constant-region primers with the SP2 primer drove four PCR rounds on ligated cDNA. TCRdb re-analysed the UMI-ligation and nested PCR reads in MiXCR, keeping a single row per CDR3 protein. The sample has 130,000 to 150,000 distinct CDR3 sequences, roughly 23% seen once. This sample is drawn from a study of naive and memory T cell subsets. Findings and limits, study-wide: Especially in CD8 cells, naive repertoires contained a few larger clonotypes, possibly CD45RA-re-expressing memory cells. From naive to CM, EM and EMRA, diversity decreased and Gini increased. Findings for naive and memory subsets could not be checked against ground truth.

This CDR3 spans 16 amino acids. Per the germline V gene, CDR1 is SGHRS and CDR2 is YFSETQ. Trimming at V came to 4 bases and at J to 7 bases, leaving 10 bases not matched to a gene. Cells stained for CD3, CD4, CD8, CD45RA, CD27 and viability were sorted into four CD45RA/CD27 subsets. The sample consisted of naive CD4+ T cells from blood. The receptor's source is a human donor in good health. The J gene is TRBJ2-2, the V gene TRBV5-1; 10 bases match TRBD1. The CDR3 region is CASSGPGQGIGGELFF. The CDR3 nucleotides read TGCGCCAGCAGCGGACCGGGACAGGGGATCGGCGGGGAGCTGTTTTTT.